This passage covers 21 T cell receptor beta chains from one sample sequenced in a study of a mutant IDH1 vaccine in newly diagnosed glioma. Measured with immunoSEQ multiplex PCR; TCRdb has only the in-frame clones, and not every one. The sample has approximately 60,000 clones, under 85% seen once; the top ten hold roughly 4.7%. Their cognate antigens are unknown. Time point noted: week 35, safety follow-up. The study gave 300 ug of mutant IDH1 20-mer peptide per vaccine dose, with topical imiquimod. The starting material was PBMCs, obtained from a glioma patient whose treatment included an IDH1 peptide vaccine. The receptor set was obtained from a man aged 50 or older with glioma.

There are a few counts of this clone. The chain recombines TRBV28 with TRBJ1-2; 8 bases are a match to TRBD1. This CDR3 comprises 14 residues. Trimming took 6 bases from V and 1 from J; bases not matched to a gene: 4. CDR1 is MDHEN and CDR2 is SYDVKM in the germline V gene. The CDR3 reads CASRNDRGNYGYTF. For the CDR3, the DNA is TGTGCCAGCAGGAACGACAGGGGTAACTATGGCTACACCTTC.

This clone was detected once. The rearrangement uses TRBV6-1 and TRBJ2-2, with D possibly TRBD2 on 5 matching bases. Germline V gene data show CDR1 as MNHNS and CDR2 as SASEGT. This CDR3 has 16 amino acids. Trimming removed 4 bases from V and 1 base from J, with 13 bases in between. CDR3: CASSVQHGKNTGELFF. The CDR3 DNA sequence: TGTGCCAGCAGTGTCCAGCACGGGAAGAACACCGGGGAGCTGTTTTTT.

This chain uses TRBV11-3 with TRBJ2-2; 9 nucleotides agree with TRBD2. Germline V CDR1 and CDR2: SGHNT, YENEEA. The CDR3 length is 16 residues. Trimming at V came to 5 bases and at J to 6 bases, leaving 10 bases not matched to a gene. CDR3 in DNA: TGTGCCAGCAGCAAGCGACTAGCGGATCAATCCGGGGAGCTGTTTTTT. Translation: CASSKRLADQSGELFF. Based on the CDR3 plus reference TRBV11-3 and TRBJ2-2, the full variable domain is EAGVVQSPRYKIIEKKQPVAFWCNPISGHNTLYWYLQNLGQGPELLIRYENEEAVDDSQLPKDRFSAERLKGVDSTLKIQPAELGDSAVYLCASSKRLADQSGELFFGEGSRLTVL.

The J gene is TRBJ2-7, the V gene TRBV15; D gene ambiguous. The CDR3 has 11 residues. The V and J ends lost 2 bases and 5 bases respectively, with 4 bases between them. Per the germline V gene, CDR1 is LNHNV and CDR2 is YYDKDF (reference sequence). The chain's CDR3 is CATSRRNEQYF. CDR3 nucleotides: TGTGCCACCAGCAGACGAAACGAGCAGTACTTC. Full variable domain (remainder filled in from reference TRBV15 and TRBJ2-7): DAMVIQNPRYQVTQFGKPVTLSCSQTLNHNVMYWYQQKSSQAPKLLFHYYDKDFNNEADTPDNFQSRRPNTSFCFLDIRSPGLGDTAMYLCATSRRNEQYFGPGTRLTVT.

The chain joins TRBV6-6 to TRBJ2-7; 8 bases align to TRBD2. This CDR3 comprises 12 residues. CDR1 is MNHNY and CDR2 is SVGAGI in the germline V gene (reference sequence). V trimming: 6 bases; J trimming: 4 bases; junction bases outside the gene matches: 2. The CDR3 sequence is CASRASGYEQYF. For the CDR3, the DNA is TGTGCCAGCAGGGCTAGCGGGTACGAGCAGTACTTC.

In its sample, this clone was seen a few times. This chain links TRBV18 with TRBJ1-1; the D gene is possibly TRBD1 (6 bases). V lost 2 bases and J lost 4, with 8 bases in between. Germline CDR1 and CDR2: KGHSH and LQKENI. This CDR3 is 13 amino acids long. The CDR3: CASSPLGGTEAFF. Written as DNA, the CDR3 is TGTGCCAGCTCACCATTAGGGGGCACTGAAGCTTTCTTT.

This clone is labeled as large. This sequence joins TRBV18 and TRBJ1-1; D is undetermined. V lost 6 bases, J lost 4 bases, and 6 bases lay in between. The CDR3 extends over 11 amino acids. Germline lookup yields CDR1 KGHSH and CDR2 LQKENI. The CDR3 bases are TGTGCCAGCTCCTACACCACTGAAGCTTTCTTT. Protein product: CASSYTTEAFF.

This chain links TRBV5-4 with TRBJ2-5; TRBD2 matches 10 bases. Germline V gene data show CDR1 as SGHNT and CDR2 as YYREEE (reference sequence). CDR3 length equals 17 residues. The junction had 9 bases not matched to a gene; V was cut back by 3 bases and J by 1 base. CDR3 nucleotides: TGTGCCAGCAGCTCCTGGGGTAGCGGGGGGCCCCAAGAGACCCAGTACTTC. It specifies CASSSWGSGGPQETQYF.

The chain links TRBV29-1 to TRBJ2-5, with D possibly TRBD2 on 5 matching bases. CDR1 is SQVTM, CDR2 ANQGSEA, per germline. Trimming removed 5 bases from V and 1 base from J, with 8 bases in between. This CDR3 spans 12 amino acids. The DNA for the CDR3 is TGCAGCGTTCGCGAGGGCCAAGAGACCCAGTACTTC. Translating it yields CSVREGQETQYF.

This chain links TRBV18 with TRBJ1-1; 7 bases fit TRBD1. There are 15 residues in the CDR3. Germline V gene lookup returns CDR1 KGHSH and CDR2 LQKENI. V gave up 6 bases and J gave up 1 base; unmatched junction bases: 8. The CDR3 sequence is CASSQQGPTNTEAFF. The CDR3 DNA reads TGTGCCAGCTCGCAACAGGGGCCAACGAACACTGAAGCTTTCTTT.

This chain uses TRBV12-5 with TRBJ1-3; D gene unclear. CDR3 length: 15 residues. The V end was cut by 7 bases, the J end by 0 bases, with 13 bases between. The germline V gene has CDR1 LGHNT and CDR2 FRNRAP. As DNA, the CDR3 is TGTGCTAGTGCCAATCCAGGCTACTCTGGAAACACCATATATTTT. Translated, it gives CASANPGYSGNTIYF.

This clone has more than one count but fewer than ten. This sequence joins TRBV6-6 and TRBJ1-4; unclear D gene. Trimming pared 4 bases from V and 1 base from J, leaving 10 bases between. CDR3 size: 15 residues. CDR1 is MNHNY, CDR2 SVGAGI, per germline (reference sequence). CDR3 loop: CASSSPERTNEKLFF. CDR3 nucleotides: TGTGCCAGCAGTTCCCCGGAGCGAACTAATGAAAAACTGTTTTTT.

A few counts support this clone. The J gene is TRBJ1-1, the V gene TRBV5-1; D is ambiguous. Trimming pared 0 bases from V and 1 base from J, leaving 7 bases between. Germline CDR1 SGHRS, CDR2 YFSETQ. The CDR3 covers 14 residues. The DNA of the CDR3 is TGCGCCAGCAGCTTGGCAACAGCGAACACTGAAGCTTTCTTT. Translation gives CASSLATANTEAFF.

The rearrangement links TRBV7-2 to TRBJ2-7; D is unresolved. V gave up 1 base and J gave up 6 bases, with 10 bases separating them. The CDR3 loop spans 13 amino acids. Germline V gene sequence: CDR1 SGHTA, CDR2 FQGNSA. The CDR3: CASSLDYQTEQYF. The CDR3 bases are TGTGCCAGCAGCTTAGATTACCAAACCGAGCAGTACTTC. Together with reference TRBV7-2 and TRBJ2-7, the CDR3 gives the full variable domain: GAGVSQSPSNKVTEKGKDVELRCDPISGHTALYWYRQSLGQGLEFLIYFQGNSAPDKSGLPSDRFSAERTGGSVSTLTIQRTQQEDSAVYLCASSLDYQTEQYFGPGTRLTVT.

In this sample, this clone turned up a few times. This chain uses TRBV7-2 with TRBJ1-1; no firm D call. The CDR3 loop spans 14 amino acids. The germline CDR1 and CDR2 sequences are SGHTA and FQGNSA. V gave up 4 bases and J gave up 5 bases, with 14 bases separating them. CDR3 coding DNA: TGTGCCAGCAGCTATGGCGACGTGCGGACTGAAGCTTTCTTT. The encoded protein is CASSYGDVRTEAFF.

The V gene is TRBV6-6, the J gene TRBJ1-4; the D gene is possibly TRBD1 (5 bases). V was cut by 5 bases and J by 10 bases, with 14 bases left in between. This CDR3 is 13 amino acids long. The V gene's germline CDR1 is MNHNY and CDR2 SVGAGI (reference sequence). CDR3: CASSPGTGGKLFF. DNA of the CDR3: TGTGCCAGCAGTCCTGGGACGGGGGGAAAACTGTTTTTT.

The chain links TRBV29-1 to TRBJ1-2; D perhaps matches TRBD1 (6 bases). Trimming took off 4 bases at V and 3 bases at J, with 9 bases between the two ends. CDR3 length: 12 amino acids. CDR1 is SQVTM and CDR2 is ANQGSEA in the germline V gene. The CDR3 reads CSVVSGDYGYTF. CDR3 sequence (DNA): TGCAGCGTTGTTTCAGGGGACTATGGCTACACCTTC. Supplemented by reference TRBV29-1 and TRBJ1-2, the full variable domain reads SAVISQKPSRDICQRGTSLTIQCQVDSQVTMMFWYRQQPGQSLTLIATANQGSEATYESGFVIDKFPISRPNLTFSTLTVSNMSPEDSSIYLCSVVSGDYGYTFGSGTRLTVV.

The rearrangement links TRBV5-1 to TRBJ1-1, with D uncertain. Trimming took 3 bases from V and 6 from J, leaving 12 bases between them. CDR1 and CDR2 from the germline V gene are SGHRS and YFSETQ. This CDR3 is built from 13 residues. The chain's CDR3 is CASSSELGSEAFF. The DNA for the CDR3 is TGCGCCAGCAGCTCCGAATTAGGTTCTGAAGCTTTCTTT.

The rearrangement links TRBV4-1 to TRBJ1-2, with 7 bases aligning to TRBD1. The CDR3 length is 15 residues. V shed 0 bases, J shed 4 bases, and the junction held 5 bases outside the gene matches. Germline assignment: CDR1 MGHRA and CDR2 YSYEKL. CDR3 loop: CASSQDLAGGYGYTF. The CDR3 DNA reads TGCGCCAGCAGCCAAGATCTGGCAGGGGGCTATGGCTACACCTTC.

This clone was observed a handful of times. This chain links TRBV5-5 with TRBJ1-2, with 9 bases aligning to TRBD1. Trimming cost V 4 bases and J 3 bases; bases outside gene matches: 7. The germline V gene has CDR1 SGHKS and CDR2 YYEKEE (reference sequence). The CDR3 consists of 15 residues. In DNA, the CDR3 is TGTGCCAGCAGCCCTACAGGGGGCAGGGACTATGGCTACACCTTC. Translation: CASSPTGGRDYGYTF.

There are a few counts of this clone. V and J are TRBV14 and TRBJ1-3; no firm D call. The CDR3 has 13 residues. CDR1 is SGHDN, CDR2 FVKESK, per germline. The CDR3 bases are TGTGCAAGCGGTCGGGAGGCTGGAAACACCATATATTTT. Its protein is CASGREAGNTIYF.